This TCR beta chain was sequenced in a study of T cell responses to AZD1222 COVID-19 vaccine. Overall study findings and caveats: Donors, mostly white British, included more females; clonal diversity was possibly underestimated.

The V gene lost 5 bases and the J gene lost 5 bases, with 18 bases spanning the gap. Germline values: CDR1 LNHDA, CDR2 SQIVND (reference sequence). The CDR3 has 15 residues. The table came from immunoSEQ multiplex PCR; TCRdb's copy has only in-frame clones and leaves some out. The data hold some 120,000 clones, with roughly 90% observed a single time. As to this clone: Its antigen is as yet unknown.

Source: peripheral blood, taken on day 0 of MenACWY control vaccination. The origin of this receptor is an adult in good health. The V and J genes are TRBV19 and TRBJ1-2; TRBD1 is a possible D gene (6 bases). CDR3 in DNA: TGTGCCAGTAGTCCACCCCGTACAGGGAGTTATGGCTACACCTTC. It specifies CASSPPRTGSYGYTF.